A selection of T cell receptor beta chains follows, all from one sample in a study of blood T cell repertoires in COVID-19. Sequencing used immunoSEQ multiplex PCR; TCRdb keeps in-frame clones, though not all of them. The sample contains 200,000 to 300,000 clones, approximately 82% of which appear only once. Material: peripheral blood. These receptors all come from a woman older than 75 with acute or convalescent COVID-19. Each CDR3 is given with its conserved first and last residue. A D gene is named only where the DNA matches it firmly. Only some rows state a clone size, as once, few, many or a class for expanded clones.

clone size	D gene	J gene	V gene	CDR3 protein	CDR3 DNA
NA	NA	TRBJ1-2	TRBV4-2	CASSQEPGTSNYGYTF	TGTGCCAGCAGCCAAGAACCAGGAACCTCTAACTATGGCTACACCTTC
few	TRBD2	TRBJ2-1	TRBV4-1	CASRQLAGGPHEQFF	TGCGCCAGCAGACAACTAGCGGGGGGGCCTCATGAGCAGTTCTTC
NA	NA	TRBJ1-1	TRBV3-1/TRBV3-2	CASSLGGATEAFF	TGTGCCAGCAGCCTAGGGGGAGCGACTGAAGCTTTCTTT
NA	TRBD1	TRBJ2-6	TRBV30	CAWGTGGSGANVLTF	TGTGCCTGGGGGACAGGGGGATCTGGGGCCAACGTCCTGACTTTC
NA	NA	TRBJ1-3	TRBV12-5	CASGRSGVSGNTIYF	TGTGCTAGTGGACGTTCAGGGGTCTCTGGAAACACCATATATTTT
NA	NA	TRBJ2-1	TRBV29-1	CSVVDTPISYNEQFF	TGCAGCGTCGTGGACACCCCGATTTCCTACAATGAGCAGTTCTTC
NA	TRBD2	TRBJ2-1	TRBV5-1	CASSRGTSDSYNEQFF	TGCGCCAGCAGCCGCGGGACTAGCGACTCCTACAATGAGCAGTTCTTC
NA	NA	TRBJ2-2	TRBV14	CASSQLGGLSYTGELFF	TGTGCCAGCAGCCAACTGGGAGGACTATCCTACACCGGGGAGCTGTTTTTT
NA	TRBD2	TRBJ2-7	TRBV30	CAWTAGLAGGEQYF	TGTGCCTGGACCGCGGGACTAGCGGGCGGCGAGCAGTACTTC
few	NA	TRBJ1-1	TRBV19	CASSSSYTEAFF	TGTGCCAGTAGTAGTAGTTACACTGAAGCTTTCTTT
NA	NA	TRBJ2-1	TRBV2	CASKRGGNEQFF	TGTGCCAGCAAGAGAGGAGGGAATGAGCAGTTCTTC
NA	NA	TRBJ2-7	TRBV19	CASSIGRYGYEQYF	TGTGCCAGTAGTATAGGACGATACGGGTACGAGCAGTACTTC
NA	NA	TRBJ1-6	TRBV4-1	CASSRGYLGNSPLHF	TGCGCCAGCAGCCGAGGTTACCTCGGTAATTCACCCCTCCACTTT
once	TRBD1	TRBJ2-7	TRBV18	CASSLGQDYEQYF	TGTGCCAGCTCACTGGGACAGGACTACGAGCAGTACTTC
few	NA	TRBJ1-2	TRBV12-3/TRBV12-4	CASSSRGWDYTF	TGTGCCAGCAGTTCCAGGGGTTGGGACTACACCTTC
NA	NA	TRBJ1-1	TRBV5-1	CASSLSGGEAFF	TGCGCCAGCAGCTTGTCGGGCGGGGAAGCTTTCTTT
once	NA	TRBJ2-5	TRBV7-2	CASSLEGLSGTQYF	TGTGCCAGCAGCTTAGAGGGGTTGTCGGGGACCCAGTACTTC
once	NA	TRBJ1-4	TRBV5-1	CASSFGGGNEKLFF	TGCGCCAGCAGTTTCGGGGGAGGTAATGAAAAACTGTTTTTT
NA	NA	TRBJ2-7	TRBV3-1/TRBV3-2	CASSQAQRSSYEQYF	TGTGCCAGCAGCCAGGCTCAAAGGAGCTCCTACGAGCAGTACTTC
NA	NA	TRBJ1-1	TRBV2	CASWGQPNTEAFF	TGTGCCAGTTGGGGACAACCGAACACTGAAGCTTTCTTT
NA	NA	TRBJ1-1	TRBV28	CASTLGVVSEAFF	TGTGCCAGCACCCTAGGGGTGGTTTCTGAAGCTTTCTTT
NA	TRBD2	TRBJ2-1	TRBV30	CAWSVGVFGGRVSYNEQFF	TGTGCCTGGAGTGTAGGAGTTTTCGGCGGGAGGGTCTCCTACAATGAGCAGTTCTTC
NA	NA	TRBJ1-1	TRBV5-1	CASSQYMNTEAFF	TGCGCCAGCAGCCAATACATGAACACTGAAGCTTTCTTT
NA	NA	TRBJ2-1	TRBV6-2/TRBV6-3	CASSYSGSLNEQFF	TGTGCCAGCAGTTACTCCGGGTCGCTGAATGAGCAGTTCTTC
NA	TRBD1	TRBJ2-1	TRBV5-1	CASREQGAGNEQFF	TGCGCCAGCAGAGAACAGGGGGCGGGCAATGAGCAGTTCTTC
NA	NA	TRBJ2-2	TRBV5-5	CASSAWHRVSANTGELFF	TGTGCCAGCAGCGCATGGCACAGAGTATCCGCGAACACCGGGGAGCTGTTTTTT
NA	TRBD1	TRBJ1-5	TRBV5-6	CASSLDRGNQPQHF	TGTGCCAGCAGCTTGGACAGGGGGAATCAGCCCCAGCATTTT
once	TRBD2	TRBJ2-5	TRBV11-3	CASSFNPAGGAQYF	TGTGCCAGCAGCTTCAATCCAGCGGGGGGGGCCCAGTACTTC
NA	NA	TRBJ1-6	TRBV19	CASSISGGLGYNSPLHF	TGTGCCAGTAGTATCTCCGGAGGGCTCGGATATAATTCACCCCTCCACTTT
NA	NA	TRBJ1-1	TRBV30	CAWSVRGGTGEAFF	TGTGCCTGGAGTGTACGGGGGGGAACAGGTGAAGCTTTCTTT
NA	NA	TRBJ1-5	TRBV7-2	CASSLAGPGAGQPQHF	TGTGCCAGCAGCTTAGCGGGGCCAGGGGCGGGTCAGCCCCAGCATTTT
NA	TRBD2	TRBJ2-7	TRBV6-5	CASSYSWRGGPYEQYF	TGTGCCAGCAGTTACTCCTGGCGGGGGGGCCCTTACGAGCAGTACTTC
NA	TRBD2	TRBJ2-1	TRBV19	CASNPMGLAGFNEQFF	TGTGCCAGTAACCCAATGGGACTAGCGGGTTTTAATGAGCAGTTCTTC
once	NA	TRBJ1-2	TRBV3-1/TRBV3-2	CASSQGGGLSGGYTF	TGTGCCAGCAGCCAAGGTGGAGGGCTTTCTGGCGGCTACACCTTC
NA	NA	TRBJ2-7	TRBV6-2/TRBV6-3	CASSYSRQPPYEQYF	TGTGCCAGCAGTTACTCGAGACAGCCACCCTACGAGCAGTACTTC
NA	NA	TRBJ2-3	TRBV18	CASSPAGGPDTQYF	TGTGCCAGCTCACCAGCCGGAGGACCAGATACGCAGTATTTT
NA	TRBD1	TRBJ1-2	TRBV5-6	CASSLAGPAGGGYGYTF	TGTGCCAGCAGCTTGGCCGGGCCAGCAGGGGGAGGATATGGCTACACCTTC
NA	NA	TRBJ2-6	TRBV29-1	CSVPGTASSGANVLTF	TGCAGCGTACCCGGGACTGCGAGCTCTGGGGCCAACGTCCTGACTTTC
few	NA	TRBJ2-7	TRBV20-1	CSARLFYEQYF	TGCAGTGCTAGACTCTTTTACGAGCAGTACTTC
NA	NA	TRBJ2-5	TRBV7-7	CASSLLTGRGVETQYF	TGTGCCAGCAGCTTACTCACAGGGAGAGGAGTAGAGACCCAGTACTTC
NA	TRBD2	TRBJ2-1	TRBV7-2	CASSLEYLAVGNEQFF	TGTGCCAGCAGCTTAGAGTATCTAGCGGTAGGCAATGAGCAGTTCTTC
NA	NA	TRBJ2-3	TRBV5-8	CASSPHYSTDTQYF	TGTGCCAGCAGTCCGCACTATAGCACAGATACGCAGTATTTT
NA	NA	TRBJ1-4	TRBV5-1	CASSPLPPGEKLFF	TGCGCCAGCAGCCCGTTGCCTCCAGGTGAAAAACTGTTTTTT
NA	TRBD1	TRBJ2-1	TRBV6-5	CASSSGQSVGNEQFF	TGTGCCAGCTCTTCGGGACAGTCGGTGGGCAATGAGCAGTTCTTC
NA	TRBD1	TRBJ1-5	TRBV28	CASSPQGAPQPQHF	TGTGCCAGCAGTCCACAGGGGGCCCCTCAGCCCCAGCATTTT